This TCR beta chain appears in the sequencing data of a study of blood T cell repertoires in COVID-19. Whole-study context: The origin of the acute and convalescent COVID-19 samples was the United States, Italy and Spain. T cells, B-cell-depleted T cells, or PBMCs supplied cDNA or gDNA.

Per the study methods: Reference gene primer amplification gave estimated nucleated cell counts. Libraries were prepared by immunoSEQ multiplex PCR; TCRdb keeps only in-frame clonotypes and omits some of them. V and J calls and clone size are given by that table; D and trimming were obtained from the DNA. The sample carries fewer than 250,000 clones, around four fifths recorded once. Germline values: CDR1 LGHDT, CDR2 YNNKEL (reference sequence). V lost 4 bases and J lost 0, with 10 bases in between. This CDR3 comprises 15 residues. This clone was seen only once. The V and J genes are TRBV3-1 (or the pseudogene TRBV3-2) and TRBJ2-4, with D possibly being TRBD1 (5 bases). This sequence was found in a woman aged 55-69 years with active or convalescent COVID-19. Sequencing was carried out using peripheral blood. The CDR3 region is CASSPAGIAKNIQYF. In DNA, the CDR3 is TGTGCCAGCAGCCCCGCAGGGATAGCCAAAAACATTCAGTACTTC.